This paragraph covers one TCR beta chain sequence. These data originate in a study of blood T cells in healthy people across ages. The second PCR ran roughly 6 to 11 cycles with a sample-barcoded 5' primer and J-beta primers. Each sample yielded at least 2.5 million CDR3-containing paired-end reads. TCRdb re-analysed the 5' RACE reads in MiXCR, keeping a single row per CDR3 protein. The profile shows some 670,000 distinct CDR3 sequences, under 65% of them singletons. Per germline, CDR1 MDHEN and CDR2 SYDVKM. CDR3 length equals 18 residues. The chain has TRBV28 and TRBJ2-5; the D gene could be TRBD1 or TRBD2 (5 bases each). Near its end, the DNA agrees better with TRBJ2-7, so the J call may be wrong. This TCR was recovered from a woman of 80 years or more in good health. Sample: blood. The CDR3 DNA reads as TGTGCCAGCAGTTTAATGCGCGTTGGCCCCGGGGCGAAATACGAGCAGTACGTC. Translating gives CASSLMRVGPGAKYEQYV.